The 20 T cell receptor beta chains presented below share a single source sample, sequenced in a study of blood T cell repertoires in COVID-19. Libraries were prepared by immunoSEQ multiplex PCR; TCRdb keeps only in-frame clonotypes and omits some of them. The sample records 390,000 or so clones, around 86% being singletons. The sequenced material came from PBMCs or T cells enriched from blood (not recorded which). The receptors were sampled from a woman in her forties or fifties who had recovered from COVID-19.

The chain has TRBV29-1 and TRBJ2-1; 8 bases are shared with TRBD2. The germline CDR1 and CDR2 sequences are SQVTM and ANQGSEA. The CDR3 consists of 14 residues. V dropped 4 bases and J dropped 7; count of bases not matched to a gene: 9. CDR3 DNA: TGCAGCGTTGCCCGACTAGCGACCGATAATGAGCAGTTCTTC. This codes for CSVARLATDNEQFF.

The rearrangement links TRBV4-2 to TRBJ1-2; D unclear. The CDR3 runs to 16 residues. Germline-derived CDR1 and CDR2 are LGHNA and YNFKEQ. V was trimmed by 2 bases and J by 9 bases, leaving 22 bases between them. Written as DNA, the CDR3 is TGTGCCAGCAGCCAAAAAGGAGGGTCAACGGCTGGTAGCTACACCTTC. Protein sequence: CASSQKGGSTAGSYTF.

CDR3 residues: CASSVAGGMTGELFF. The DNA of the CDR3 is TGTGCCAGCAGCGTAGCGGGAGGCATGACCGGGGAGCTGTTTTTT. The rearrangement uses TRBV6-5 and TRBJ2-2; the match to TRBD2 covers 10 bases. The CDR3 has 15 amino acids. Germline-derived CDR1 and CDR2 are MNHEY and SVGAGI. Trimming cost V 6 bases and J 5 bases; bases outside gene matches: 6.

This clone appeared a single time. The genes are TRBV5-6 and TRBJ2-7, with TRBD1 identical over 8 bases. Trimming removed 0 bases from V and 5 bases from J; junction bases left unmatched: 10. CDR1 is SGHDT and CDR2 is YYEEEE in the germline V gene. The CDR3 has 16 amino acids. The CDR3 DNA is TGTGCCAGCAGCTTGGCCAGAAGACAGGGGTTGCACGAGCAGTACTTC. Its protein product is CASSLARRQGLHEQYF.

This chain connects TRBV14 to TRBJ1-6; D gene ambiguous. From germline, CDR1 is SGHDN and CDR2 FVKESK. V was shortened by 2 bases and J by 7 bases, with 6 bases between the two germline ends. The length of the CDR3 is 13 residues. CDR3 sequence reads: CASSQTGNSPLHF. In DNA, the CDR3 is TGTGCCAGCAGCCAAACCGGGAATTCACCCCTCCACTTT.

This chain joins TRBV6-5 and TRBJ2-1; 12 nucleotides agree with TRBD1. CDR3 size: 15 residues. V was pared by 9 bases and J by 6 bases, with 9 bases of the junction left unmatched. The germline CDR1 and CDR2 sequences are MNHEY and SVGAGI. In nucleotides, the CDR3 is TGTGCCAGTACCCCGGGACAGGGGGCTTCCAATGAGCAGTTCTTC. Its translation: CASTPGQGASNEQFF.

The V call is TRBV7-6, the J call TRBJ2-7; the D gene is possibly TRBD2 (6 bases). This CDR3 region has 15 residues. CDR1 is SGHVS, CDR2 FNYEAQ, per germline. V was pared by 5 bases and J by 0 bases, with 14 bases between. CDR3 sequence reads: CASSPRAGSSYEQYF. The CDR3 DNA is TGTGCCAGCAGCCCCCGGGCCGGGAGCTCCTACGAGCAGTACTTC.

This chain connects TRBV4-1 to TRBJ1-1; D uncertain. Trimming pared 6 bases from V and 3 bases from J, leaving 14 bases between. The CDR3 consists of 14 residues. Germline values: CDR1 MGHRA, CDR2 YSYEKL. For the CDR3, the DNA is TGCGCCAGCAGTGCCGTTCCGTCGGACACTGAAGCTTTCTTT. Translation gives CASSAVPSDTEAFF.

V is TRBV5-5 and J is TRBJ1-1, with 12 nucleotides matching TRBD1. The CDR3 extends over 15 amino acids. Germline CDR1 is SGHKS and CDR2 is YYEKEE (reference sequence). The J segment lost 3 bases and the V segment lost 3 bases, leaving 3 bases of the junction unmatched. Written as DNA, the CDR3 is TGTGCCAGCAGCTGGGACAGGGGGCTTTACACTGAAGCTTTCTTT. This translates into CASSWDRGLYTEAFF.

V and J are TRBV6-5 and TRBJ1-3; TRBD1 matches at 7 bases. This CDR3 has 14 amino acids. The ends lost 6 bases at V and 4 bases at J; junction bases unmatched: 6. From germline, CDR1 is MNHEY and CDR2 SVGAGI. The CDR3 loop reads CASSRGEKGNTIYF. The CDR3 DNA reads TGTGCCAGCAGCAGGGGGGAAAAAGGAAACACCATATATTTT.

On this clone itself: The sample has other DNA sequences that encode this CDR3 too. The V call is TRBV5-1, the J call TRBJ1-1; 10 bases match TRBD1. The ends lost 2 bases at V and 5 bases at J; junction bases unmatched: 3. CDR1 and CDR2 (germline): SGHRS, YFSETQ. CDR3 size: 14 residues. The CDR3 nucleotides are TGCGCCAGCAGCTTACTGGGACAGGGGACTGAAGCTTTCTTT. Its protein product is CASSLLGQGTEAFF.

This chain uses TRBV7-9 with TRBJ2-7; D might be TRBD2 (6 bases). Trimming took off 4 bases at V and 0 bases at J, with 10 bases between the two ends. Germline CDR1 is SEHNR and CDR2 is FQNEAQ (reference sequence). This CDR3 contains 14 residues. The CDR3 region has the DNA TGTGCCAGCAGCTCCCTCGGGAGCTCCTACGAGCAGTACTTC. Encoded protein: CASSSLGSSYEQYF.

This chain joins TRBV30 and TRBJ2-2; TRBD2 is a possible D gene (5 bases). This CDR3 spans 13 amino acids. V lost 0 bases and J 4 bases, leaving 6 bases between the germline ends. Germline V lookup: CDR1 GTSNPN, CDR2 SVGIG (reference sequence). CDR3 loop: CAWSVLGTGELFF. Written as DNA, the CDR3 is TGTGCCTGGAGTGTACTAGGCACCGGGGAGCTGTTTTTT. Variable domain in full (rest from reference TRBV30 and TRBJ2-2): SQTIHQWPATLVQPVGSPLSLECTVEGTSNPNLYWYRQAAGRGLQLLFYSVGIGQISSEVPQNLSASRPQDRQFILSSKKLLLSDSGFYLCAWSVLGTGELFFGEGSRLTVL.

This clone was found a few times. The chain links TRBV11-2 to TRBJ2-7; D is ambiguous. Germline-derived CDR1 and CDR2 are SGHAT and FQNNGV. Trimming removed 5 bases at V and 5 bases at J, with 7 bases between. The CDR3 is 11 residues long. This CDR3 is CASSPQDEQYF. The CDR3 DNA sequence: TGTGCCAGCAGCCCCCAGGACGAGCAGTACTTC. Complete variable domain (other parts from reference TRBV11-2 and TRBJ2-7): EAGVAQSPRYKIIEKRQSVAFWCNPISGHATLYWYQQILGQGPKLLIQFQNNGVVDDSQLPKDRFSAERLKGVDSTLKIQPAKLEDSAVYLCASSPQDEQYFGPGTRLTVT.

The V call is TRBV2, the J call TRBJ1-1; TRBD1 matches at 8 bases. CDR1 is SNHLY, CDR2 FYNNEI, per germline. Unmatched junction bases numbered 6, after V lost 4 bases and J lost 2 bases. The CDR3 spans 15 residues. The CDR3 DNA sequence: TGTGCCAGCAGTGGTCCCAGGGGGCACAACACTGAAGCTTTCTTT. It translates to CASSGPRGHNTEAFF.

The chain uses TRBV2 and TRBJ2-1; a weak D match, TRBD1 (6 bases). The V and J ends lost 6 bases and 4 bases respectively, with 19 bases between them. Germline V gives CDR1 SNHLY, CDR2 FYNNEI. CDR3 length equals 16 residues. The CDR3 nucleotides read TGTGCCAGCAGAGAACAGGGCCCTCGAACATACAATGAGCAGTTCTTC. The encoded protein is CASREQGPRTYNEQFF.

The V call is TRBV18, the J call TRBJ1-2; possibly TRBD1 for D (6 bases). This CDR3 contains 16 residues. With 3 bases removed from V and 5 bases from J, the gap between germline ends came to 19 bases. Germline lookup yields CDR1 KGHSH and CDR2 LQKENI. CDR3 coding DNA: TGTGCCAGCTCACCCAAACAGGGACCCACGGTGTATGGCTACACCTTC. Encoded protein: CASSPKQGPTVYGYTF.

This sequence joins TRBV9 and TRBJ1-1, with a tentative D call TRBD1 (6 bases). Germline V CDR1 and CDR2: SGDLS, YYNGEE. V lost 4 bases, J lost 2 bases, and 15 bases lay in between. This CDR3 has 15 residues. CDR3 in amino acids: CASSRGPTGNTEAFF. The CDR3 DNA sequence: TGTGCCAGCAGCCGGGGCCCGACAGGTAACACTGAAGCTTTCTTT.

The chain has TRBV6-2 or TRBV6-3 and TRBJ1-5; possible D gene TRBD1, 5 bases. V was shortened by 3 bases and J by 7 bases, with 31 bases between the two germline ends. CDR3 length: 20 residues. Germline CDR1 MNHEY, CDR2 SVGEGT. CDR3 amino acids: CASSYLSPQGSAYKEQPQHF. As DNA, the CDR3 is TGTGCCAGCAGTTATCTATCACCTCAGGGATCAGCGTATAAGGAGCAGCCCCAGCATTTT.

The chain recombines TRBV6-4 with TRBJ2-7; TRBD1 matches 8 bases. The CDR3 spans 14 residues. The germline V gene encodes CDR1 MRHNA and CDR2 SNTAGT. J gave up 2 bases and V 6 bases, and 6 bases lay outside the gene matches. The CDR3 region has the DNA TGTGCCAGCAGACCGACAGGGGACGCCTACGAGCAGTACTTC. Translated: CASRPTGDAYEQYF.